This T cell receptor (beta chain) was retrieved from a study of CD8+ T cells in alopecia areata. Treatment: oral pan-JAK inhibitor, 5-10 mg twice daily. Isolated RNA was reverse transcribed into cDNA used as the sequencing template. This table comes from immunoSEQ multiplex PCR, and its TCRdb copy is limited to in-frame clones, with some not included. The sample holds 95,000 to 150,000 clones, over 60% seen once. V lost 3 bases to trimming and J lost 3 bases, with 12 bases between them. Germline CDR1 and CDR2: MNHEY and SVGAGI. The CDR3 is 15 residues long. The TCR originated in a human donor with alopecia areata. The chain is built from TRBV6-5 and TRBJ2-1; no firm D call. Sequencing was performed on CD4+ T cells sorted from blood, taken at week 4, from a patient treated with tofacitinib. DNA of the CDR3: TGTGCCAGCAGTTATGGTGGTACTCTCTACAATGAGCAGTTCTTC. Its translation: CASSYGGTLYNEQFF.